This TCR beta chain originates from a study of breast tumors, draining lymph nodes, adjacent tissues. For this clonotype: Its antigen remains unknown.

Trimming removed 4 bases at V and 2 bases at J, with 12 bases between. CDR1 SGHRS and CDR2 YFSETQ come from the germline V gene. The CDR3 spans 14 residues. Overall study findings and caveats: The lymph node origin of tumor T cells was framed as consistent with a hypothesis, not demonstrated. Tumor TCR diversity was below lymph nodes but above nontumor tissue.

TCRdb reanalysed the multiplex PCR reads using MiXCR and keeps one entry per CDR3 protein. The sample consists of 150,000 or so distinct CDR3 sequences, about 33% of them appearing once. The lymph nodes were axillary draining lymph nodes from breast cancer patients. What was sequenced was axillary lymph node tissue. The V call is TRBV5-1, the J call TRBJ1-1; D is perhaps TRBD1 (5 bases). The clonotype originates from a female donor with breast cancer. Some clones in this sample may be carry-over from other donors' samples. The CDR3 protein is CASSPGGVNTEAFF. The CDR3 DNA reads TGCGCCAGCAGCCCGGGGGGTGTTAACACTGAAGCTTTCTTT.